The 9 T cell receptor beta chains listed next were all sequenced from one sample in a study of T cells in localized non-small cell lung cancer (dated by TCRdb to 2018 to 2020). Libraries were made using the immunoSEQ multiplex PCR assay. Here the immuneACCESS table is served through TCRdb, limited to in-frame sequences with V and J called. Missing clones are a known gap in these copies; in checked studies unresolved V genes cover under half, and the rest lacks a known reason. The sample data list roughly 89,000 clones, and roughly 90% of these were observed just once. The leading ten clones occupy roughly 3.9% of the sample. The sample consisted of PBMCs, taken before any cancer treatment. Receptor source: a woman aged 40-75 years with stage II squamous cell lung carcinoma.

The chain combines TRBV6-6 with TRBJ1-3; D is perhaps TRBD1 (5 bases). The CDR3 covers 15 residues. Germline CDR1 and CDR2: MNHNY and SVGAGI (reference sequence). V was cut by 5 bases and J by 0 bases, with 11 bases left in between. CDR3 sequence: CASSRGLYSGNTIYF. As DNA, the CDR3 is TGTGCCAGCAGTAGGGGCCTCTACTCTGGAAACACCATATATTTT.

The chain carries TRBV5-4 and TRBJ2-4, with D perhaps being TRBD1 or TRBD2 (6 bases each). CDR3 length: 17 amino acids. Trimming left V 4 bases short and J 1 base short, with 18 bases between. Germline V lookup: CDR1 SGHNT, CDR2 YYREEE (reference sequence). CDR3 in DNA: TGTGCCAGCAGCCCATGGACAGTCGGAGGGGCCAAAAACATTCAGTACTTC. Residues: CASSPWTVGGAKNIQYF.

This sequence joins TRBV6-1 and TRBJ1-6, with D possibly being TRBD1 (5 bases). The CDR3 sequence is 19 residues long. V lost 1 base and J lost 4, with 20 bases in between. The germline V gene encodes CDR1 MNHNS and CDR2 SASEGT. CDR3 sequence (DNA): TGTGCCAGCAGTGAAGAAAAAGCTCCGGGACGTTTTTATAATTCACCCCTCCACTTT. This gives the protein CASSEEKAPGRFYNSPLHF.

This rearrangement joins TRBV10-2 to TRBJ2-2; maybe TRBD1 (6 bases). CDR1 WSHSY and CDR2 SAAADI come from the germline V gene. CDR3 length: 14 residues. V gave up 8 bases and J gave up 1 base, with 11 bases separating them. This CDR3 reads CASGQTGNTGELFF. The CDR3, as DNA: TGCGCCAGCGGCCAGACAGGGAACACCGGGGAGCTGTTTTTT.

This sequence joins TRBV5-1 and TRBJ1-1, with D unresolved. CDR3 length equals 15 residues. The V and J ends lost 1 base and 1 base respectively, with 11 bases between them. Germline V gene sequence: CDR1 SGHRS, CDR2 YFSETQ. CDR3 DNA: TGCGCCAGCAGCTTGACCGGACTCCCGAACACTGAAGCTTTCTTT. Translation gives CASSLTGLPNTEAFF. Full variable domain (missing parts from reference TRBV5-1 and TRBJ1-1): KAGVTQTPRYLIKTRGQQVTLSCSPISGHRSVSWYQQTPGQGLQFLFEYFSETQRNKGNFPGRFSGRQFSNSRSEMNVSTLELGDSALYLCASSLTGLPNTEAFFGQGTRLTVV.

This CDR3 is CASSLETGEKLFF. As DNA, the CDR3 is TGCGCCAGCAGCCTCGAGACTGGGGAAAAACTGTTTTTT. The J gene is TRBJ1-4, the V gene TRBV5-1, with unresolved D. Trimming removed 4 bases from V and 8 bases from J, with 12 bases in between. The CDR3 runs to 13 residues. CDR1 and CDR2 from the germline V gene are SGHRS and YFSETQ.

The chain carries TRBV30 and TRBJ2-7; D is unclear. Trimming stripped 1 base from V and 3 bases from J, with 4 bases between. The CDR3 spans 11 residues. Germline values: CDR1 GTSNPN, CDR2 SVGIG (reference sequence). The CDR3 DNA follows: TGTGCCTGGAGTGGGGTCTACGAGCAGTACTTC. Protein sequence: CAWSGVYEQYF.

This chain uses TRBV27 with TRBJ1-2; 7 bases are shared with TRBD1. This CDR3 comprises 13 residues. The V gene end was trimmed by 5 bases and the J gene end by 8 bases; junction bases not matched to a gene: 8. Germline loops: CDR1 MNHEY, CDR2 SMNVEV (reference sequence). CDR3 nucleotides: TGTGCCAGCAGTACCCCCAGGGGGAGAGGCTACACCTTC. Translation: CASSTPRGRGYTF.

The chain has TRBV6-1 and TRBJ2-2, with D perhaps TRBD1 (6 bases). Germline V gene data show CDR1 as MNHNS and CDR2 as SASEGT. CDR3 length equals 16 residues. Trimming removed 4 bases at V and 4 bases at J, with 16 bases between. The CDR3 bases are TGTGCCAGCAGTGGACGCCTTACAGGGCCCACCGGGGAGCTGTTTTTT. Protein product: CASSGRLTGPTGELFF.